This T cell receptor beta chain was documented in a study of cytomegalovirus exposure and HLA in healthy donors (TCRdb year 2017). For the study in its entirety: According to a later analysis, the roughly 120 validation repertoires were produced on the same platform as the 600 to 850 repertoires of the first cohort. The study aimed to test whether cataloging public T cell receptors could reveal signatures of past pathogen exposure. A separate validation cohort of 100 to 150 different subjects was used in addition to the approximately 700-subject first cohort. To predict cytomegalovirus infection status, the study combined high-throughput TCR immunosequencing, statistical association of individual TCRs with disease status, and machine learning.

Separate from the roughly 650-subject first cohort, the validation cohort of roughly 110 subjects was the group to which the donors belonged. V lost 4 bases and J lost 4 bases, and the count of bases not matched to a germline gene is 4. The CDR3 runs 16 residues from the cysteine to the phenylalanine. CDR3 DNA only is kept here, 48 bases in frame from base 1. According to the germline V gene (reference sequence), CDR1 reads PRHDT and CDR2 reads FYEKMQ. The library was built by means of the immunoSEQ multiplex PCR assay. In the paper's pipeline: A statistical classification framework was developed to diagnose cytomegalovirus status using the catalog of TCR beta chain sequences. TCRdb limited this immuneACCESS table to in-frame rearrangements with V and J called. A share of clones is missing; checked studies link under half to unresolved V genes, and the rest is unexplained. The V and J calls and clone size were taken over from that table, and D and trimming were inferred from the DNA. For this sample there are about 98,000 clones; about 95% appear just once. The ten top clones hold roughly 0.82% of the sample.

Worth noting for this clone: Its recognized antigen is unknown. Qualities for individual bases were not recorded, and no much larger clone is one base off.

Broader findings and caveats from the paper: The authors suggested that the approach could potentially be extended to other disease states and immunological phenotypes. Most TCR sequences were seen in very few donors, while some public TCRs were found in many individuals. All 110 or so repertoires were used to score co-occurrence in the validation cohort in a later analysis, because that analysis had no HLA typing for the cohort. A later analysis found that TCRs clustered in the first cohort also tended to co-occur in the roughly 120 validation repertoires, with about 94% of cluster scores above 0. In the study, roughly 160 TCR beta chains were listed as associated with cytomegalovirus. The classifier was reported to diagnose cytomegalovirus status with high specificity and sensitivity in both the original and validation cohorts. A few of the identified cytomegalovirus-associated TCR beta chains were confirmed in vitro to be specific for cytomegalovirus antigens.

The clonotype was recovered from a woman under 30 in good health and CMV-seronegative. The chain uses TRBV13 and TRBJ2-3, and 14 junctional nucleotides match TRBD2. The material sequenced was PBMCs. The CDR3 region: CASSSGLAGGADTQYF. The nucleotide sequence is TGTGCCAGCAGCTCCGGACTAGCGGGAGGAGCAGATACGCAGTATTTT. The CDR3, completed at both ends by the reference TRBV13 and TRBJ2-3 genes, gives the full variable domain AAGVIQSPRHLIKEKRETATLKCYPIPRHDTVYWYQQGPGQDPQFLISFYEKMQSDKGSIPDRFSAQQFSDYHSELNMSSLELGDSALYFCASSSGLAGGADTQYFGPGTRLTVL.